The 16 T cell receptor beta chains listed next were all sequenced from one sample in a study of blood T cell repertoires in COVID-19. Generated by immunoSEQ multiplex PCR, the TCRdb table keeps only in-frame clones and is missing some. The sample includes almost 65,000 clones, approximately 90% of them seen just once. Material: PBMCs or T cells enriched from blood (not recorded which). The source is a woman aged 40 to 50 who had recovered from COVID-19.

A few counts support this clone. This chain joins TRBV3-1 (or the pseudogene TRBV3-2) and TRBJ1-6, with D maybe TRBD1 (5 bases). V lost 1 base and J 10 bases, leaving 17 bases between the germline ends. The germline V gene encodes CDR1 LGHDT and CDR2 YNNKEL (reference sequence). The CDR3 runs 16 residues. The CDR3 DNA reads TGTGCCAGCAGCCAAGGATTGGCCGGGGGTGGCTCACCCCTCCACTTT. This translates into CASSQGLAGGGSPLHF.

This sequence joins TRBV19 and TRBJ2-1; the match to TRBD2 covers 10 bases. V lost 5 bases and J lost 1; bases outside the gene matches: 2. The germline V gene has CDR1 LNHDA and CDR2 SQIVND (reference sequence). This CDR3 has 15 residues. The CDR3 sequence is CASSPSGGSYNEQFF. CDR3 DNA: TGTGCCAGTAGTCCTAGCGGGGGTTCCTACAATGAGCAGTTCTTC.

The chain combines TRBV6-5 with TRBJ1-3; D is uncertain. The CDR3 spans 14 residues. V gave up 6 bases and J gave up 0 bases, with 9 bases separating them. Germline loops: CDR1 MNHEY, CDR2 SVGAGI. DNA of the CDR3: TGTGCCAGCAGCGCGGGTCTCTCTGGAAACACCATATATTTT. Translated, it gives CASSAGLSGNTIYF.

This rearrangement joins TRBV3-1 (or the pseudogene TRBV3-2) to TRBJ2-2; weak D call: TRBD1 (5 bases). The germline V gene has CDR1 LGHDT and CDR2 YNNKEL (reference sequence). Trimming removed 0 bases from V and 7 bases from J, with 9 bases in between. The CDR3 consists of 14 residues. CDR3 region: CASSQDQGIGELFF. The CDR3 DNA is TGTGCCAGCAGCCAAGACCAGGGAATCGGGGAGCTGTTTTTT.

This chain joins TRBV19 and TRBJ1-1; 8 bases agree with TRBD1. The ends lost 0 bases at V and 4 bases at J; junction bases unmatched: 10. Germline V CDR1 and CDR2: LNHDA, SQIVND (reference sequence). The CDR3 length is 17 residues. CDR3 sequence: CASSIDSAGGGFTEAFF. Written as DNA, the CDR3 is TGTGCCAGTAGTATAGATTCGGCAGGGGGCGGATTCACTGAAGCTTTCTTT.

The rearrangement joins TRBV4-2 to TRBJ2-3, with TRBD2 matching 13 bases. The CDR3 runs to 17 residues. V shed 3 bases and J 5 bases; nucleotides not matched to a gene: 8. In germline, CDR1 is LGHNA, CDR2 YNFKEQ. The DNA for the CDR3 is TGTGCCAGCAGCCACGAACTAGCGGGGGGGCCGGAAGATACGCAGTATTTT. This gives the protein CASSHELAGGPEDTQYF.

The chain has TRBV19 and TRBJ2-7, with TRBD2 identical over 12 bases. Germline V CDR1 and CDR2: LNHDA, SQIVND (reference sequence). CDR3 length: 15 residues. Trimming took 6 bases from V and 4 from J; bases not matched to a gene: 7. The CDR3 spells CASSEAGLAGYEQYF. The CDR3 region has the DNA TGTGCCAGTAGCGAAGCGGGACTAGCGGGTTACGAGCAGTACTTC.

This sequence joins TRBV9 and TRBJ2-3; 9 bases align to TRBD1. The germline gives CDR1 SGDLS, CDR2 YYNGEE. With 4 bases clipped from V and 1 base from J, the junction kept 4 bases outside the gene matches. The CDR3 covers 15 residues. CDR3 in DNA: TGTGCCAGCAGCCCGAGACAGGGGGGCACAGATACGCAGTATTTT. Translation: CASSPRQGGTDTQYF.

The chain uses TRBV11-2 and TRBJ2-2, with 8 bases matching TRBD1. CDR3 size: 18 residues. The junction had 11 bases not matched to a gene; V was cut back by 2 bases and J by 3 bases. The germline CDR1 and CDR2 sequences are SGHAT and FQNNGV. The CDR3 here is CASSLLPLYRGDTGELFF. As DNA, the CDR3 is TGTGCCAGCAGCTTACTACCCCTCTACAGGGGGGACACCGGGGAGCTGTTTTTT.

The chain links TRBV10-3 to TRBJ1-3; the D gene is possibly TRBD1 (6 bases). Germline lookup yields CDR1 ENHRY and CDR2 SYGVKD. CDR3 size: 16 residues. V lost 1 base and J 2 bases, leaving 12 bases between the germline ends. For the CDR3, the DNA is TGTGCCATCAGTGAGTACTCGACAGGAGCTGGAAACACCATATATTTT. It specifies CAISEYSTGAGNTIYF.

The chain employs TRBV9 and TRBJ2-2; the D gene is possibly TRBD2 (5 bases). The CDR3 runs 15 residues. CDR1 SGDLS and CDR2 YYNGEE come from the germline V gene. Trimming took off 4 bases at V and 2 bases at J, with 12 bases between the two ends. The CDR3 here is CASSIRTSNTGELFF. In nucleotides, the CDR3 is TGTGCCAGCAGCATAAGGACTTCCAACACCGGGGAGCTGTTTTTT.

This clone was seen only a few times. This chain connects TRBV5-6 to TRBJ1-2; tentatively, D is TRBD1 (5 bases). Per the germline V gene, CDR1 is SGHDT and CDR2 is YYEEEE. CDR3 size: 16 residues. V was trimmed by 0 bases and J by 9 bases, leaving 21 bases between them. The CDR3 DNA follows: TGTGCCAGCAGCTTGGCAGGGATGCATTCCAGGTATAGCTACACCTTC. Protein: CASSLAGMHSRYSYTF.

This chain joins TRBV19 and TRBJ2-2; 7 bases match TRBD2. The CDR3 length is 14 residues. The germline CDR1 and CDR2 sequences are LNHDA and SQIVND (reference sequence). Trimming took 5 bases from V and 2 from J; bases not matched to a gene: 2. The CDR3 reads CASSSGGNTGELFF. Written as DNA, the CDR3 is TGTGCCAGTAGTTCGGGGGGAAACACCGGGGAGCTGTTTTTT.

V is TRBV7-8 and J is TRBJ1-2, with 8 bases lining up with TRBD1. V dropped 1 base and J dropped 7; count of bases not matched to a gene: 5. The CDR3 loop spans 14 amino acids. Germline loops: CDR1 SGHVS, CDR2 FQNEAQ. CDR3 DNA: TGTGCCAGCAGCTTAGTCCCAGGGGGCGGTGGCTACACCTTC. Protein product: CASSLVPGGGGYTF. The full variable domain, completed using reference TRBV7-8 and TRBJ1-2, is GAGVSQSPRYKVAKRGQDVALRCDPISGHVSLFWYQQALGQGPEFLTYFQNEAQLDKSGLPSDRFFAERPEGSVSTLKIQRTQQEDSAVYLCASSLVPGGGGYTFGSGTRLTVV.

The chain joins TRBV7-9 to TRBJ2-7, with D possibly matching TRBD2 (5 bases). In germline, CDR1 is SEHNR, CDR2 FQNEAQ (reference sequence). Deletions cut 5 bases from V and 5 bases from J, with 13 bases between. The CDR3 is 13 amino acids. This CDR3 reads CASSPGLRDEQYF. CDR3 nucleotides: TGTGCCAGCAGCCCAGGTCTGAGGGACGAGCAGTACTTC.

The rearrangement joins TRBV5-1 to TRBJ2-7, with TRBD2 as a possible D gene (6 bases). V dropped 3 bases and J dropped 3 bases, with 10 bases sitting between them. The length of the CDR3 is 13 residues. Germline assignment: CDR1 SGHRS and CDR2 YFSETQ. CDR3 sequence reads: CASSSGLNYEQYF. In DNA, the CDR3 is TGCGCCAGCAGCTCGGGACTCAACTACGAGCAGTACTTC.